This is a list of T cell receptor beta chains from one sample in a study of T-cell memory formation after mild COVID-19. TCRdb re-called the 5' RACE reads with MiXCR, one entry per CDR3 protein. The sample holds about 15,000 distinct CDR3 sequences, around 25% seen once. Sequenced sample: PBMCs or a T cell subset sorted from them (not recorded which). The receptor source for this set is a man younger than 30 who had mild COVID-19 (a few samples of this study predate the infection). Cell type and time point are not known. The CDR3 runs from the conserved cysteine through the conserved F or W. D genes are given only for firm matches. Clone sizes are given selectively: once, few, many, or a class where the clone is expanded.

abundance,d_gene,v_gene,j_gene,CDR3aa
many,-,TRBV2,TRBJ2-5,CASSAPGIELETQYF
many,-,TRBV9,TRBJ2-5,CASSVGGRVQETQYF
many,-,TRBV4-1,TRBJ2-3,CASSQDKRPMTRDTQYF
-,-,TRBV4-1,TRBJ1-1,CASSQGRHTNTEAFF
once,-,TRBV6-5,TRBJ2-3,CASTLSGTRGSDTQYF
-,-,TRBV20-1,TRBJ1-5,CSASQHLNQPQHF
many,TRBD1,TRBV12-3/TRBV12-4,TRBJ1-5,CASSPGQTLGRQPQHF
-,TRBD1,TRBV27,TRBJ2-7,CASSTPGQGSYEQYF
few,TRBD1,TRBV4-1,TRBJ1-2,CASSQEGTDYGYTF
-,-,TRBV28,TRBJ2-1,CASSPGDSSYNEQFF
-,-,TRBV27,TRBJ1-6,CASSFRGGGNSPLHF
many,-,TRBV7-2,TRBJ1-3,CASSLSWGDHSGNTIYF
many,TRBD2,TRBV6-6,TRBJ2-2,CASSYPMTSRIPESNTGELFF
-,TRBD2,TRBV5-1,TRBJ2-2,CASSSGLAGNTGELFF
many,TRBD1,TRBV24-1,TRBJ2-1,CATSDPRDSYNEQFF
many,-,TRBV29-1,TRBJ1-1,CSVERWTEAFF
many,-,TRBV6-5,TRBJ1-6,CASKWGGNSPLHF
many,-,TRBV5-1,TRBJ1-1,CASSLSGTGNTEAFF
many,TRBD1,TRBV9,TRBJ1-2,CASSVAQGVYGYTF
many,-,TRBV7-8,TRBJ1-1,CASSLGATEAFF
few,TRBD1,TRBV6-6,TRBJ1-1,CVSSYWDRDKNTEAFF
many,-,TRBV7-8,TRBJ1-2,CASSDPGNSGYTF
few,TRBD1,TRBV9,TRBJ2-7,CASGQGSTYEQYF
-,TRBD2,TRBV2,TRBJ2-7,CAMGPFGLAAYEQYF
few,TRBD2,TRBV9,TRBJ2-4,CASSPTSGGSLVAKNIQYF
many,-,TRBV7-2,TRBJ1-5,CASSSTGLGDILQPQHF
-,-,TRBV12-3/TRBV12-4,TRBJ2-7,CASSFGSGGEQYF
-,-,TRBV4-3,TRBJ1-3,CASSQVEGGGNTIYF
many,-,TRBV5-8,TRBJ2-1,CASSLLAIGYNEQFF
many,-,TRBV7-3,TRBJ2-2,CASSLSTGSGELFF
many,-,TRBV29-1,TRBJ2-5,CSVEDHYQETQYF
-,-,TRBV6-2/TRBV6-3,TRBJ1-5,CASSPKGLVTQPQHF
many,TRBD2,TRBV4-1,TRBJ2-3,CASSQDELASTDTQYF
many,-,TRBV5-1,TRBJ1-2,CASRSDGYGYTF
-,-,TRBV20-1,TRBJ2-7,CSAPPTRLDHNEQYF
-,-,TRBV19,TRBJ1-2,CASTDSTNYGYTF
many,-,TRBV13,TRBJ2-7,CASSPSANSYEQYF
few,TRBD2,TRBV9,TRBJ2-3,CASSVASLSGRYTDTQYF
-,TRBD2,TRBV6-5,TRBJ2-7,CASSYSPRALAGGLYEQYF
-,TRBD1,TRBV24-1,TRBJ1-5,CATSASGGGNQPQHF
-,-,TRBV10-2,TRBJ2-5,CASSDGQLMETQYF
many,TRBD2,TRBV3-1,TRBJ2-5,CASSLYFPAGTSADQETQYF
many,-,TRBV11-2,TRBJ2-1,CASSQRLPYNEQFF
-,-,TRBV11-2,TRBJ2-1,CASSLGGGGYNEQFF
few,-,TRBV28,TRBJ1-2,CAGRSPPGYGYTF
few,-,TRBV27,TRBJ2-3,CASSLFQGDTQYF
-,TRBD1,TRBV20-1,TRBJ2-7,CSARGMDRSYEQYF
many,TRBD1,TRBV6-2/TRBV6-3,TRBJ2-7,CASSYWDRIMDF
-,-,TRBV13,TRBJ1-3,CASSSDRQGSGNTIYF
-,TRBD2,TRBV6-2/TRBV6-3,TRBJ2-7,CASRGGAGLAAYYEQYF
-,TRBD2,TRBV27,TRBJ2-7,CASSLGTSGEQYF
many,-,TRBV20-1,TRBJ2-5,CSARRGQETQYF
medium-sized,-,TRBV15,TRBJ2-7,CATSRDSLTSYEQYF
-,TRBD2,TRBV3-1,TRBJ2-5,CASSQGLAGQETQYF
-,TRBD1,TRBV3-1,TRBJ2-7,CASSQPGQGSYEQYF
many,-,TRBV7-8,TRBJ1-3,CASSPIGAGNTIYF
-,TRBD2,TRBV12-3/TRBV12-4,TRBJ2-7,CASSPRAGSSYEQYF